These T cell receptor beta chains were read from a single sample in a study of blood T cell repertoires in COVID-19. The method was immunoSEQ multiplex PCR; TCRdb's version includes in-frame clones alone and lacks a portion of them. Seen here are a few hundred thousand clones, 75% to 90% observed once, and the top ten hold 0.9% to 1.2%. Sequenced sample: PBMCs or T cells enriched from blood (not recorded which). Every receptor here comes from a young man who had recovered from COVID-19. Both conserved end residues are part of each CDR3. Each record gives: CDR3 DNA, CDR3 protein, clone size, D gene, V gene, J gene. A D gene is named only where the DNA matches it firmly. Rows may omit the clone size; those that give it use once, few, many or a size class.

CDR3nt: TGCGCCAGCAGCCCCCTGATTTGGACTAGCGGGAGAAAGAACCAAGAGACCCAGTACTTC
CDR3aa: CASSPLIWTSGRKNQETQYF
abundance: .
d_gene: TRBD2
v_gene: TRBV4-1
j_gene: TRBJ2-5

CDR3nt: TGTGCCAGCAGCATCCCGGGGATCGAAGCTTTCTTT
CDR3aa: CASSIPGIEAFF
abundance: .
d_gene: .
v_gene: TRBV27
j_gene: TRBJ1-1

CDR3nt: TGTGCCAGCAGTGGGGGAACCGGGACAGGGTTCTTCGAGCAGTACTTC
CDR3aa: CASSGGTGTGFFEQYF
abundance: .
d_gene: TRBD1
v_gene: TRBV6-1
j_gene: TRBJ2-7

CDR3nt: TGTGCCAGCACTCCCGGGGGGACCCTCCAAGAGACCCAGTACTTC
CDR3aa: CASTPGGTLQETQYF
abundance: once
d_gene: TRBD2
v_gene: TRBV28
j_gene: TRBJ2-5

CDR3nt: TGCGCCAGCAGCATTGGTCTAGCGGGAGTAAAAACCGGGGAGCTGTTTTTT
CDR3aa: CASSIGLAGVKTGELFF
abundance: .
d_gene: TRBD2
v_gene: TRBV5-1
j_gene: TRBJ2-2

CDR3nt: TGTGCCAGTAGTATGACGGCCGGGACTGAAGCTTTCTTT
CDR3aa: CASSMTAGTEAFF
abundance: .
d_gene: .
v_gene: TRBV19
j_gene: TRBJ1-1

CDR3nt: TGTGCCAGCAGTTTATTCACAGGGTTAATTGGCTACACCTTC
CDR3aa: CASSLFTGLIGYTF
abundance: .
d_gene: .
v_gene: TRBV28
j_gene: TRBJ1-2

CDR3nt: TGTGCCAGTCACCTAAGTGAGGGAGCCTACGAGCAGTACTTC
CDR3aa: CASHLSEGAYEQYF
abundance: .
d_gene: .
v_gene: TRBV18
j_gene: TRBJ2-7

CDR3nt: TGTGCCAGCAGCTTAGATTCGACAGGCACAGATACGCAGTATTTT
CDR3aa: CASSLDSTGTDTQYF
abundance: .
d_gene: .
v_gene: TRBV7-9
j_gene: TRBJ2-3

CDR3nt: TGTGCCAGCAGACCTACATTCTACGGGGGACTAGCGGCCTACAATGAGCAGTTCTTC
CDR3aa: CASRPTFYGGLAAYNEQFF
abundance: .
d_gene: TRBD2
v_gene: TRBV27
j_gene: TRBJ2-1

CDR3nt: TGTGCCAGCAGCCTAACCGGGGTGACCGGGGAGCTGTTTTTT
CDR3aa: CASSLTGVTGELFF
abundance: .
d_gene: .
v_gene: TRBV9
j_gene: TRBJ2-2

CDR3nt: TGTGCCAGCAGCCTATTAACAGGGGGCGGATCATCCGAGGGCTACACCTTC
CDR3aa: CASSLLTGGGSSEGYTF
abundance: .
d_gene: TRBD1
v_gene: TRBV11-2
j_gene: TRBJ1-2

CDR3nt: TGTGCCAGCAGTCTAAACACCGGGGAGCTGTTTTTT
CDR3aa: CASSLNTGELFF
abundance: .
d_gene: .
v_gene: TRBV28
j_gene: TRBJ2-2

CDR3nt: TGTGCCAGCAGCCAAGATATGCGGGCCGGGGAGCTGTTTTTT
CDR3aa: CASSQDMRAGELFF
abundance: .
d_gene: .
v_gene: TRBV14
j_gene: TRBJ2-2

CDR3nt: TGTGCCAACCCCGGGACTAGCAGTAACAATGAGCAGTTCTTC
CDR3aa: CANPGTSSNNEQFF
abundance: .
d_gene: TRBD2
v_gene: TRBV2
j_gene: TRBJ2-1

CDR3nt: TGTGCCAGCAGCGTGGACGGCTACGAGCAGTACTTC
CDR3aa: CASSVDGYEQYF
abundance: once
d_gene: .
v_gene: TRBV5-4
j_gene: TRBJ2-7

CDR3nt: TGTGCCAGCAGCTCAAAACTAGCGGGAGCAGAGACCCAGTACTTC
CDR3aa: CASSSKLAGAETQYF
abundance: .
d_gene: TRBD2
v_gene: TRBV5-4
j_gene: TRBJ2-5

CDR3nt: TGTGCCAGCTCTTTCAGCTCCTACGAGCAGTACTTC
CDR3aa: CASSFSSYEQYF
abundance: .
d_gene: .
v_gene: TRBV18
j_gene: TRBJ2-7

CDR3nt: TGTGCCAGCAGCCCAGCGGGAGTGTACTACGAGCAGTACTTC
CDR3aa: CASSPAGVYYEQYF
abundance: .
d_gene: TRBD2
v_gene: TRBV7-9
j_gene: TRBJ2-7

CDR3nt: TGTGCCAGCAGTAAAGTCTGGGGGCGCGGTCCTGAAGCTTTCTTT
CDR3aa: CASSKVWGRGPEAFF
abundance: .
d_gene: .
v_gene: TRBV27
j_gene: TRBJ1-1

CDR3nt: TGTGCCAGTAGTATAGCTAGTCAAAACACTGAAGCTTTCTTT
CDR3aa: CASSIASQNTEAFF
abundance: .
d_gene: .
v_gene: TRBV19
j_gene: TRBJ1-1

CDR3nt: TGTGCCAGCAGCCCAGGGTCGTCTGGGGCCAACGTCCTGACTTTC
CDR3aa: CASSPGSSGANVLTF
abundance: .
d_gene: .
v_gene: TRBV7-3
j_gene: TRBJ2-6

CDR3nt: TGCAGTGCCTTGGGACAGACTGAAGCTTTCTTT
CDR3aa: CSALGQTEAFF
abundance: .
d_gene: TRBD1
v_gene: TRBV20-1
j_gene: TRBJ1-1

CDR3nt: TGCGCCAGCAGCTTTGGGACAGTCGAAGCTTTCTTT
CDR3aa: CASSFGTVEAFF
abundance: .
d_gene: TRBD1
v_gene: TRBV5-1
j_gene: TRBJ1-1

CDR3nt: TGTGCCAGCTCACCGCAGGGGGACGGGCAGGGGACCCAGTACTTC
CDR3aa: CASSPQGDGQGTQYF
abundance: .
d_gene: TRBD1
v_gene: TRBV18
j_gene: TRBJ2-5

CDR3nt: TGTGCCAGCAGCTTAGGACATAAACACCCTAAGCAAGAGACCCAGTACTTC
CDR3aa: CASSLGHKHPKQETQYF
abundance: .
d_gene: .
v_gene: TRBV7-9
j_gene: TRBJ2-5

CDR3nt: TGTGCCAGCAGTCCTGCCCGGGACAGGGGGCTGGTTGCTTTCTTT
CDR3aa: CASSPARDRGLVAFF
abundance: .
d_gene: TRBD1
v_gene: TRBV28
j_gene: TRBJ1-1

CDR3nt: TGTGCCAGCTCACCACGAGGCCGGAACAATCAGCCCCAGCATTTT
CDR3aa: CASSPRGRNNQPQHF
abundance: .
d_gene: .
v_gene: TRBV18
j_gene: TRBJ1-5

CDR3nt: TGTGCCACCAGTGACCCCTTTCATGGCCCCTACAATGAGCAGTTCTTC
CDR3aa: CATSDPFHGPYNEQFF
abundance: .
d_gene: .
v_gene: TRBV24-1
j_gene: TRBJ2-1

CDR3nt: TGTGCCAGTAGGGCCTCCGGGACAGGGAGTATCTACGAGCAGTACTTC
CDR3aa: CASRASGTGSIYEQYF
abundance: .
d_gene: TRBD1
v_gene: TRBV19
j_gene: TRBJ2-7

CDR3nt: TGTGCCAGCAGCTTAGTTGAGACTAATGAAAAACTGTTTTTT
CDR3aa: CASSLVETNEKLFF
abundance: .
d_gene: .
v_gene: TRBV7-9
j_gene: TRBJ1-4